This entry lists 23 T cell receptor beta chains sequenced from one sample in a study of shared clonotypes between healthy human individuals. Data came from immunoSEQ multiplex PCR; TCRdb stores just in-frame clones and leaves some out. The sample consists of over a million clones, under 99% of them appearing once. Specimen: naive CD4+ T cells sorted from blood. Subset of the sample: CD45RA+ positively selected. The receptors here all came from a man younger than 45 in good health.

V usage is TRBV4-1 and J usage is TRBJ2-5; D may be TRBD1 or TRBD2 (5 bases each). CDR3 size: 15 residues. V lost 0 bases and J lost 4, with 12 bases in between. Germline V gene lookup returns CDR1 MGHRA and CDR2 YSYEKL. CDR3 loop: CASSQDTAGRETQYF. CDR3 coding DNA: TGCGCCAGCAGCCAAGATACGGCAGGGAGAGAGACCCAGTACTTC.

The chain uses TRBV7-9 and TRBJ2-3; TRBD1 is a possible D gene (5 bases). Trimming took 4 bases from V and 2 from J, leaving 13 bases between them. CDR1 and CDR2 from the germline V gene are SEHNR and FQNEAQ (reference sequence). This CDR3 is built from 15 residues. The CDR3 is CASSSGALNTDTQYF. CDR3 sequence (DNA): TGTGCCAGCAGCTCTGGGGCTCTGAACACAGATACGCAGTATTTT.

The chain is built from TRBV9 and TRBJ2-7, with D uncertain. The ends were cut back, 3 bases at V and 0 bases at J, with 4 bases in the middle. CDR1 and CDR2 from the germline V gene are SGDLS and YYNGEE. CDR3 size: 12 residues. CDR3 nucleotides: TGTGCCAGCAGCGGCCGCTCCTACGAGCAGTACTTC. Protein product: CASSGRSYEQYF.

This chain links TRBV28 with TRBJ2-1; 12 bases align to TRBD2. V lost 5 bases and J lost 12; bases outside the gene matches: 11. The CDR3 consists of 15 residues. Per germline, CDR1 MDHEN and CDR2 SYDVKM. In nucleotides, the CDR3 is TGTGCCAGCAGTAAACTAGCGGGAGGCCTCAAATCGCAGTTCTTC. It yields the protein CASSKLAGGLKSQFF.

This chain connects TRBV7-2 to TRBJ1-1; the D gene is possibly TRBD1 (5 bases). Per the germline V gene, CDR1 is SGHTA and CDR2 is FQGNSA. The CDR3 loop spans 13 amino acids. The V end was cut by 4 bases, the J end by 6 bases, with 12 bases between. CDR3 amino acids: CASSSRGWSEAFF. Written as DNA, the CDR3 is TGTGCCAGCAGCTCCCGGGGGTGGTCTGAAGCTTTCTTT.

The CDR3 nucleotides read TGCGCCAGCAGCTTGGCGCGCGGGAGCGAGACCCAGTACTTC. Its translation is CASSLARGSETQYF. The rearrangement links TRBV5-1 to TRBJ2-5; TRBD2 matches at 7 bases. Unmatched junction bases numbered 4, after V lost 0 bases and J lost 5 bases. The CDR3 spans 14 residues. CDR1 SGHRS and CDR2 YFSETQ come from the germline V gene.

With regard to this clone: The sample holds other DNA sequences that translate to the same CDR3. The chain joins TRBV28 to TRBJ2-7; D gene uncertain. Trimming took 5 bases from V and 4 from J, leaving 6 bases between them. CDR3 length equals 11 residues. Germline V CDR1 and CDR2: MDHEN, SYDVKM. The CDR3 DNA reads TGTGCCAGCAGTGGGCTTTACGAGCAGTACTTC. Translated: CASSGLYEQYF.

In DNA form, the CDR3 reads TGTGCCAGCAGCGCGTACCTAGCGGGAGATACCTGGTACAATGAGCAGTTCTTC. Amino acids: CASSAYLAGDTWYNEQFF. This rearrangement joins TRBV13 to TRBJ2-1; 10 nucleotides align to TRBD2. The CDR3 loop spans 18 amino acids. Germline V gene data show CDR1 as PRHDT and CDR2 as FYEKMQ (reference sequence). V gave up 5 bases and J gave up 4 bases; unmatched junction bases: 14.

For this clone: This specimen includes other DNA sequences encoding the same CDR3. The V and J genes are TRBV28 and TRBJ2-7, with 12 bases aligning to TRBD2. The CDR3 is made up of 14 amino acids. Trimming cost V 7 bases and J 5 bases; bases outside gene matches: 6. Germline CDR1 is MDHEN and CDR2 is SYDVKM. The CDR3 nucleotides are TGTGCCAGCACCAGACTAGCGGGAGCCCACGAGCAGTACTTC. Translated: CASTRLAGAHEQYF.

This chain joins TRBV9 and TRBJ2-3; D is uncertain. Germline V CDR1 and CDR2: SGDLS, YYNGEE. V dropped 3 bases and J dropped 3 bases, with 14 bases sitting between them. The CDR3 extends over 15 amino acids. The CDR3 DNA follows: TGTGCCAGCAGCGCCCCGACTGGCGCAACAGATACGCAGTATTTT. Amino acids: CASSAPTGATDTQYF.

J is TRBJ2-7 and V is TRBV10-3; D remains ambiguous. The germline V gene encodes CDR1 ENHRY and CDR2 SYGVKD. With 2 bases removed from V and 5 bases from J, the gap between germline ends came to 7 bases. There are 12 residues in the CDR3. The CDR3: CAISERQDEQYF. The CDR3 DNA reads as TGTGCCATCAGTGAGCGGCAGGACGAGCAGTACTTC.

The V and J genes are TRBV27 and TRBJ2-7; D gene ambiguous. There are 15 residues in the CDR3. Trimming left V 6 bases short and J 3 bases short, with 18 bases between. Germline assignment: CDR1 MNHEY and CDR2 SMNVEV (reference sequence). The CDR3 sequence is CASSRPPFSLYEQYF. CDR3 nucleotide sequence: TGTGCCAGCAGCCGCCCCCCCTTCAGTCTCTACGAGCAGTACTTC.

This chain uses TRBV7-9 with TRBJ2-7; perhaps TRBD1 as D (5 bases). This CDR3 is 17 amino acids long. Germline assignment: CDR1 SEHNR and CDR2 FQNEAQ (reference sequence). Deletions cut 0 bases from V and 6 bases from J, with 21 bases between. CDR3 nucleotides: TGTGCCAGCAGCTTAGCGCTAAAGGGCCAGGGAAGCGCCGAGCAGTACTTC. This encodes CASSLALKGQGSAEQYF.

V gene TRBV7-2 combines with J gene TRBJ2-7; 13 bases line up with TRBD2. The germline gives CDR1 SGHTA, CDR2 FQGNSA. CDR3 length: 14 residues. The V gene end was trimmed by 6 bases and the J gene end by 8 bases; junction bases not matched to a gene: 7. This CDR3 is CASSLGLAGDQQYF. In DNA form, the CDR3 reads TGTGCCAGCAGTCTTGGACTAGCGGGAGATCAGCAGTACTTC.

The chain has TRBV19 and TRBJ1-5; D may be TRBD1 (5 bases). CDR1 is LNHDA and CDR2 is SQIVND in the germline V gene (reference sequence). V lost 5 bases and J 6 bases, leaving 11 bases between the germline ends. The CDR3 is 13 residues long. The CDR3 region is CASSVPGRQPQHF. As DNA, the CDR3 is TGTGCCAGTAGTGTCCCAGGGCGTCAGCCCCAGCATTTT. Full variable domain (outside the CDR3, taken from reference TRBV19 and TRBJ1-5): DGGITQSPKYLFRKEGQNVTLSCEQNLNHDAMYWYRQDPGQGLRLIYYSQIVNDFQKGDIAEGYSVSREKKESFPLTVTSAQKNPTAFYLCASSVPGRQPQHFGDGTRLSIL.

This clone was observed a single time. The chain couples TRBV6-5 to TRBJ2-7; D gene unclear. The germline V gene has CDR1 MNHEY and CDR2 SVGAGI. The CDR3 has 13 residues. V lost 5 bases and J lost 1, with 9 bases in between. CDR3 DNA: TGTGCCAGCAGTATAAAGGAATCCTACGAGCAGTACTTC. Its translation: CASSIKESYEQYF.

V gene TRBV7-7 combines with J gene TRBJ2-1, with D tentatively TRBD1 or TRBD2 (5 bases each). CDR3 length: 13 amino acids. Trimming took 5 bases from V and 6 from J, leaving 11 bases between them. Germline CDR1 and CDR2: SSHAT and FNYEAQ (reference sequence). Here the CDR3 reads CASSAGAINEQFF. The CDR3 DNA reads as TGTGCCAGCAGCGCCGGGGCCATCAATGAGCAGTTCTTC.

The chain combines TRBV18 with TRBJ2-2; 10 positions match TRBD2. Germline lookup yields CDR1 KGHSH and CDR2 LQKENI. The ends lost 5 bases at V and 2 bases at J; junction bases unmatched: 8. This CDR3 has 17 amino acids. The CDR3 nucleotides are TGTGCCAGCTCAACACTGAGCGGGAGGGCTAACACCGGGGAGCTGTTTTTT. Residues: CASSTLSGRANTGELFF.

This chain connects TRBV29-1 to TRBJ1-2; unclear D gene. Trimming left V 6 bases short and J 0 bases short, with 14 bases between. The CDR3 has 14 residues. The germline gives CDR1 SQVTM, CDR2 ANQGSEA. CDR3 residues: CSVDRGIANYGYTF. CDR3 nucleotide sequence: TGCAGCGTGGATAGAGGAATAGCTAACTATGGCTACACCTTC.

A single count supports this clone. This chain connects TRBV27 to TRBJ1-5; D possibly corresponds to TRBD1 (5 bases). CDR1 and CDR2 from the germline V gene are MNHEY and SMNVEV (reference sequence). This CDR3 region has 17 residues. V was clipped by 5 bases and J by 4 bases, with 21 bases between them. CDR3 sequence (DNA): TGTGCCAGCAGTACCTCATCGGGGCACAGTTATAATCAGCCCCAGCATTTT. This encodes CASSTSSGHSYNQPQHF.

The chain couples TRBV18 to TRBJ1-4; D remains unclear. Trimming removed 6 bases at V and 2 bases at J, with 13 bases between. CDR3 length: 15 residues. CDR1 is KGHSH and CDR2 is LQKENI in the germline V gene. The CDR3 nucleotides are TGTGCCAGCTCGCGGATATTTGGTACTAATGAAAAACTGTTTTTT. Translation gives CASSRIFGTNEKLFF.

The chain employs TRBV7-2 and TRBJ1-5; 7 bases fit TRBD1. The CDR3 extends over 16 amino acids. Per the germline V gene, CDR1 is SGHTA and CDR2 is FQGNSA. The V and J ends lost 5 bases and 5 bases, in that order; junction bases with no gene match: 12. Here the CDR3 DNA reads TGTGCCAGCAGCCATTCCTCGGGACAGTATCATCAGCCCCAGCATTTT. It is translated as CASSHSSGQYHQPQHF.

The rearrangement links TRBV28 to TRBJ2-2; 8 bases match TRBD1. V dropped 5 bases and J dropped 5; count of bases not matched to a gene: 4. The CDR3 extends over 14 amino acids. Germline loops: CDR1 MDHEN, CDR2 SYDVKM. DNA of the CDR3: TGTGCCAGCAGTCCAGGGGGCGGAACCGGGGAGCTGTTTTTT. It yields the protein CASSPGGGTGELFF.